A selection of T cell receptor beta chains follows, all from one sample in a study of T cells expressing NK-cell markers. From the 5' RACE reads, TCRdb lists one entry per CDR3 protein and no DNA. The listing records 8,000 or so distinct CDR3 sequences. Sequencing input: blood T cells: a sorted CD56 or NKG2C T cell subset, CD4+ or CD8+ T cells, or bulk PBMC T cells (not recorded which). Receptors originate from a young man in good health. Each CDR3 is given with its conserved first and last residue. Not every row has a clone size; where given, it reads once, few, many or a size class.

>TRBV6-2/TRBV6-3|medium-sized|TRBJ2-1
CASSTPSGGGPVQFF
>TRBV3-1|NA|TRBJ1-5
CASSQAGGGQPQHF
>TRBV3-1|NA|TRBJ1-1
CASSHREVTEAFF
>TRBV6-5|NA|TRBJ1-2
CASSYRWGRLDTF
>TRBV29-1|NA|TRBJ1-2
CSVEDPSQGGRGYTF
>TRBV7-2|NA|TRBJ2-2
CASSFILGELFF
>TRBV5-1|medium-sized|TRBJ2-1
CASSELAGWDEQFF
>TRBV5-1|NA|TRBJ2-7
CASSPDASGRQYEQYF
>TRBV6-5|medium-sized|TRBJ2-1
CASRLLAGPYNEQFF
>TRBV7-8|NA|TRBJ2-1
CASSFNSGTGNNEQFF
>TRBV18|medium-sized|TRBJ2-3
CASSLFRGNTQYF
>TRBV13|medium-sized|TRBJ1-1
CASSFFLNTEAFF
>TRBV9|NA|TRBJ2-5
CASSPRGGRGTQYF
>TRBV15|NA|TRBJ2-7
CATSKGGTGSDEQYF
>TRBV19|NA|TRBJ1-6
CASRPPAGLNSPLHF
>TRBV11-2|NA|TRBJ2-1
CASRFRTGSGNEQFF
>TRBV20-1|NA|TRBJ2-1
CSAFGVAGGPGEQFF
>TRBV12-2|NA|TRBJ2-3
CASRPHPGWPTDTQYF
>TRBV2|NA|TRBJ2-2
CASRRVDTGELFF
>TRBV27|NA|TRBJ2-1
CASSLFLYNEQFF
>TRBV29-1|medium-sized|TRBJ1-3
CSVGGTARSGNTIYF
>TRBV4-1|NA|TRBJ2-3
CASSENTDTQYF
>TRBV24-1|NA|TRBJ2-7
CATQVGPYEQYF
>TRBV5-4|NA|TRBJ2-3
CASSSSGTDTQYF
>TRBV29-1|medium-sized|TRBJ2-3
CSVEVGTDTQYF
>TRBV19|medium-sized|TRBJ2-1
CASSAAGGPGYNEQFF
>TRBV9|medium-sized|TRBJ2-7
CASSGPVLASEEQYF
>TRBV20-1|medium-sized|TRBJ1-4
CSASRGATNEKLFF
>TRBV20-1|NA|TRBJ1-2
CSASLGQAPNYGYTF
>TRBV6-1|NA|TRBJ2-3
CASTSGTTDTQYF
>TRBV14|NA|TRBJ2-1
CASSDFYNEQFF
>TRBV6-1|NA|TRBJ2-7
CASSGWTGADEQYF
>TRBV6-2/TRBV6-3|NA|TRBJ1-2
CASSYSGPEGYTF
>TRBV29-1|medium-sized|TRBJ2-3
CSVEGVIGIPRVRDTDTQYF
>TRBV13|NA|TRBJ2-3
CASSTKDRVIPDTQYF
>TRBV14|medium-sized|TRBJ2-1
CASSQDREREQFF
>TRBV20-1|NA|TRBJ1-6
CSARGGQSNSPLHF
>TRBV27|NA|TRBJ2-1
CASSHRGQGGNEQFF
>TRBV30|NA|TRBJ2-3
CAWSTGTSGSPTDTQYF
>TRBV20-1|medium-sized|TRBJ2-1
CSARTSDYNEQFF
>TRBV3-1|medium-sized|TRBJ2-5
CASIGGAETQYF
>TRBV2|NA|TRBJ2-5
CASLGTEETQYF
>TRBV7-8|NA|TRBJ2-1
CASKGAGEQFF
>TRBV4-1|medium-sized|TRBJ2-1
CASSQDMFHSGVGNEQFF
>TRBV27|NA|TRBJ1-5
CASRQNSNQPQHF
>TRBV7-8|medium-sized|TRBJ2-2
CASSPTGTGPYRYTGELFF
>TRBV18|NA|TRBJ2-1
CASSPGRRLNEQFF
>TRBV7-9|medium-sized|TRBJ2-3
CASGPRLAGTDTQYF
>TRBV9|NA|TRBJ2-1
CASRENDRGRQFF